A single sample gave rise to the 8 T cell receptor beta chains below, sequenced in a study of cytomegalovirus exposure and HLA in healthy donors. Researchers ran the PCR with 60 Vbeta and 13 Jbeta primers. Generated by immunoSEQ multiplex PCR, the TCRdb table keeps only in-frame clones and is missing some. The repertoire holds more than 200,000 clones, 82% seen once, with around 6% in the top ten. Sequencing was done on a sample of PBMCs. The source is a man aged 40-49 years in good health and CMV-seropositive.

A single count supports this clone. The genes are TRBV9 and TRBJ1-1, with D perhaps TRBD1 (5 bases). The CDR3 is 14 residues long. Trimming took off 4 bases at V and 5 bases at J, with 15 bases between the two ends. The germline CDR1 and CDR2 sequences are SGDLS and YYNGEE. Here the CDR3 reads CASSSAPGGTEAFF. Here the CDR3 DNA reads TGTGCCAGCAGCTCGGCCCCCGGGGGGACTGAAGCTTTCTTT.

The rearrangement joins TRBV7-6 to TRBJ2-7; no definite D call. The CDR3 covers 13 residues. Trimming cost V 2 bases and J 5 bases, with 10 bases left between them. Germline V CDR1 and CDR2: SGHVS, FNYEAQ. This CDR3 reads CASSLSEPNEQYF. The CDR3 DNA reads TGTGCCAGCAGCTTAAGTGAGCCGAACGAGCAGTACTTC.

The chain joins TRBV5-1 to TRBJ1-1, with 10 bases aligning to TRBD1. Germline values: CDR1 SGHRS, CDR2 YFSETQ. The V segment lost 0 bases and the J segment 3 bases; nucleotides outside the gene matches: 2. The CDR3 contains 15 residues. The CDR3 coding sequence is TGCGCCAGCAGCTTGGGGACAGGGGGTGACACTGAAGCTTTCTTT. Protein sequence: CASSLGTGGDTEAFF.

The chain has TRBV6-4 and TRBJ2-2; 8 positions match TRBD2. This CDR3 is 16 amino acids long. J lost 5 bases, V lost 0 bases, and 5 bases had no gene match. Germline V gene lookup returns CDR1 MRHNA and CDR2 SNTAGT. As DNA, the CDR3 is TGTGCCAGCAGTGACTCTCCAGCGGGAGTAACCGGGGAGCTGTTTTTT. It is translated as CASSDSPAGVTGELFF.

The rearrangement links TRBV5-8 to TRBJ2-2; D perhaps matches TRBD2 (5 bases). Germline V lookup: CDR1 SGHTS, CDR2 YDEGEE. This CDR3 contains 15 residues. The V gene lost 5 bases and the J gene lost 1 base, with 12 bases spanning the gap. CDR3 in amino acids: CASSSGIQNTGELFF. CDR3 sequence (DNA): TGTGCCAGCAGTTCCGGGATCCAGAACACCGGGGAGCTGTTTTTT. Based on the CDR3 plus reference TRBV5-8 and TRBJ2-2, the full variable domain is EAGVTQSPTHLIKTRGQQATLRCSPISGHTSVYWYQQALGLGLQFLLWYDEGEERNRGNFPPRFSGRQFPNYSSELNVNALELEDSALYLCASSSGIQNTGELFFGEGSRLTVL.

This chain's CDR3 is CASLGPGRTEAFF. Here the CDR3 DNA reads TGTGCCAGTCTAGGCCCCGGGAGGACTGAAGCTTTCTTT. The rearrangement links TRBV7-2 to TRBJ1-1; D call uncertain. CDR1 is SGHTA and CDR2 is FQGNSA in the germline V gene. The V end lost 9 bases, the J end lost 5 bases, and 16 bases lay between the germline ends. The CDR3 contains 13 residues.

CDR3 nucleotide sequence: TGCGCCAGCAGCTGGACAGGGGCGTCAAATGAAAAACTGTTTTTT. Its translation is CASSWTGASNEKLFF. The V call is TRBV5-1, the J call TRBJ1-4, with 9 bases aligning to TRBD1. This CDR3 is built from 15 residues. Germline values: CDR1 SGHRS, CDR2 YFSETQ. The V and J ends lost 3 bases and 5 bases, in that order; junction bases with no gene match: 5.

This chain uses TRBV11-1 with TRBJ2-6, with 10 bases lining up with TRBD2. Germline assignment: CDR1 SGHAT and CDR2 FQDESV (reference sequence). This CDR3 spans 19 amino acids. V lost 5 bases and J lost 0; bases outside the gene matches: 10. CDR3 sequence: CASSRQTSGFSSGANVLTF. CDR3 DNA: TGTGCCAGCAGCCGCCAGACTAGCGGGTTCAGCTCTGGGGCCAACGTCCTGACTTTC.